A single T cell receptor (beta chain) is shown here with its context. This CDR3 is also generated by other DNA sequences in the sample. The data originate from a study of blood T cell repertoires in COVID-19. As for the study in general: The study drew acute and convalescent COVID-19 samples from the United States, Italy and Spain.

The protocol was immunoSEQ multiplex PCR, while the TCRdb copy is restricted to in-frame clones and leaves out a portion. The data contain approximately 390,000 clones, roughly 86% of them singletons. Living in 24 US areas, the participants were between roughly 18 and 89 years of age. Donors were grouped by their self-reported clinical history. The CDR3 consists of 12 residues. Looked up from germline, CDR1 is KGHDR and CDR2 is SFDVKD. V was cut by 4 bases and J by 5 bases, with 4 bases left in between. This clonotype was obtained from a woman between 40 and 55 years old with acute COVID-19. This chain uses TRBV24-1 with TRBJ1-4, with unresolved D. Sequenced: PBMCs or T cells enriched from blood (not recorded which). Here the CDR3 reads CATSDLNEKLFF. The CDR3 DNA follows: TGTGCCACCAGTGACCTAAATGAAAAACTGTTTTTT.